This T cell receptor beta chain was recorded in a study of CD8 T cells in Susac syndrome. Random-hexamer reverse transcription was applied to 0.5 to 1 ug RNA. Across 54 Vbeta and 13 Jbeta, TCR beta CDR3 was amplified with immunoSEQ multiplex PCR. TCRdb re-called the immunoSEQ multiplex PCR reads with MiXCR, one entry per CDR3 protein. The sample holds around 190,000 distinct CDR3 sequences, about 95% seen once. CD8+ and CD4+ T cells circulating in blood were sequenced for TCR beta. The CD8+ and CD4+ T cells were isolated magnetically using a negative isolation approach, whereas the TEMRA cells were enriched by FACS. This CDR3 region has 10 residues. Germline CDR1 SNHLY, CDR2 FYNNEI. V was pared by 7 bases and J by 6 bases, with 7 bases between.

The rearrangement joins TRBV2 to TRBJ2-7; no clear D. The receptor comes from a human donor with multiple sclerosis. Material: CD8+ T cells from PBMCs. The CDR3 DNA sequence: TGTGCCAGCACGGGTCGCGAGCAGTACTTC. It codes for CASTGREQYF.